In this sample, the clone carrying this T cell receptor (beta chain) turned up a few times. Clones were read by immunoSEQ multiplex PCR, and TCRdb kept only the in-frame ones, dropping some. The sample has around 430,000 clones, 75% to 85% seen once; the top ten hold less than 15%. V was cut by 6 bases and J by 5 bases, with 13 bases left in between. CDR1 is MNHEY and CDR2 is SMNVEV in the germline V gene (reference sequence). The CDR3 consists of 14 residues. The data derive from a study of shared clonotypes between healthy human individuals. The chain recombines TRBV27 with TRBJ2-2, with a weak D call TRBD2 (5 bases). Sequencing used PBMCs. The source is a woman in her 40s in good health. Some clones in this sample may be carry-over from other donors' samples. The CDR3 bases are TGTGCCAGCAGGGCCCAACGGGGAACCGGGGAGCTGTTTTTT. As protein: CASRAQRGTGELFF.